Shown below are 28 T cell receptor beta chains from a single sample sequenced in a study of shared clonotypes between healthy human individuals. Only in-frame clones appear in the TCRdb table, and some are missing; sequencing was by immunoSEQ multiplex PCR. This sample has about 580,000 clones, with 95% to 98% found just once. CD8 cells classed as naive were CD45RO-negative and positively selected for CCR7, excluding terminally differentiated effector memory CD45RA+ cells. Sequencing was done on a sample of naive CD8+ T cells sorted from blood. The source is a young man in good health.

The V and J genes are TRBV28 and TRBJ1-5; D gene uncertain. The germline gives CDR1 MDHEN, CDR2 SYDVKM. There are 13 residues in the CDR3. Between the trimmed V and J ends, which lost 10 bases and 4 bases, there was a span of 14 bases. The CDR3 DNA sequence: TGTGCCACTGGGTGGGAGGGAAATCAGCCCCAGCATTTT. This encodes CATGWEGNQPQHF.

This chain uses TRBV6-1 with TRBJ1-1; 7 positions agree with TRBD1. The CDR3 covers 16 residues. The junction had 7 bases not matched to a gene; V was cut back by 2 bases and J by 1 base. CDR1 is MNHNS, CDR2 SASEGT, per germline. CDR3 nucleotides: TGTGCCAGCAGTGAACCCTTCGGGACAGAGAACACTGAAGCTTTCTTT. Amino acids: CASSEPFGTENTEAFF.

The chain carries TRBV28 and TRBJ2-7; D not certain. V was trimmed by 5 bases and J by 3 bases, leaving 11 bases between them. CDR3 length: 13 residues. Germline loops: CDR1 MDHEN, CDR2 SYDVKM. The CDR3 DNA reads as TGTGCCAGCAGTCGTGACACCTTCTACGAGCAGTACTTC. Translated, it gives CASSRDTFYEQYF.

The V and J genes are TRBV28 and TRBJ1-5, with 8 bases fitting TRBD1. The CDR3 totals 15 residues. Looked up from germline, CDR1 is MDHEN and CDR2 is SYDVKM. The V segment lost 3 bases and the J segment 1 base; nucleotides outside the gene matches: 2. The CDR3 DNA sequence: TGTGCCAGCAGTTTCGGACAGGGCAGCAATCAGCCCCAGCATTTT. The encoded protein is CASSFGQGSNQPQHF.

The V call is TRBV28, the J call TRBJ1-2; no reliable D call. Per the germline V gene, CDR1 is MDHEN and CDR2 is SYDVKM. Deletions cut 4 bases from V and 4 bases from J, with 19 bases between. This CDR3 is 16 amino acids long. The chain's CDR3 is CASSSSFRQDPYGYTF. The CDR3 region has the DNA TGTGCCAGCAGTTCCTCCTTTCGCCAGGATCCCTATGGCTACACCTTC.

The gene calls are TRBV29-1 and TRBJ2-1; 14 bases fit TRBD2. The CDR3 contains 14 residues. J was trimmed by 10 bases and V by 5 bases; bases with no gene match: 7. The germline V gene encodes CDR1 SQVTM and CDR2 ANQGSEA. The CDR3 reads CSVPGTSGRYEQFF. CDR3 in DNA: TGCAGCGTTCCCGGGACTAGCGGGAGATACGAGCAGTTCTTC.

V is TRBV29-1 and J is TRBJ2-1, with TRBD2 identical over 12 bases. The CDR3 spans 18 residues. Germline V CDR1 and CDR2: SQVTM, ANQGSEA. V was pared by 1 base and J by 9 bases, with 16 bases of the junction left unmatched. CDR3 nucleotides: TGCAGCGTTGAAGGACTAGCGGGAGATCTATCAGGGTACGGTGAGCAGTTCTTC. It specifies CSVEGLAGDLSGYGEQFF.

This clone has a single count. The chain carries TRBV29-1 and TRBJ2-7, with D possibly TRBD1 on 6 matching bases. Germline CDR1 is SQVTM and CDR2 is ANQGSEA. CDR3 length: 13 amino acids. Trimming stripped 1 base from V and 2 bases from J, with 9 bases between. The CDR3 here is CSVEVRDTYEQYF. The CDR3 DNA follows: TGCAGCGTTGAAGTCAGGGACACCTACGAGCAGTACTTC.

Concerning this clone itself: Other DNA sequences from this sample encode an identical CDR3 as well. The chain links TRBV20-1 to TRBJ1-3, with D unresolved. This CDR3 has 11 residues. The germline V gene has CDR1 DFQATT and CDR2 SNEGSKA (reference sequence). Trimming stripped 6 bases from V and 1 base from J, with 4 bases between. The CDR3 region has the DNA TGCAGTGCCCCATCTGGAAACACCATATATTTT. Residues: CSAPSGNTIYF.

As to this clone: The sample carries other DNA sequences with the same CDR3. The chain couples TRBV29-1 to TRBJ2-7; the D gene is possibly TRBD2 (5 bases). V was trimmed by 6 bases and J by 1 base, leaving 10 bases between them. Germline assignment: CDR1 SQVTM and CDR2 ANQGSEA. The CDR3 contains 12 residues. The CDR3 sequence: CSVEGSSYEQYF. CDR3 sequence (DNA): TGCAGCGTCGAGGGCAGTTCCTACGAGCAGTACTTC.

The chain uses TRBV7-8 and TRBJ2-7; 9 bases fit TRBD1. The germline CDR1 and CDR2 sequences are SGHVS and FQNEAQ. The CDR3 sequence is 14 residues long. Losses at the gene ends were 3 bases for V and 1 base for J; bases not matched to a gene: 1. The DNA of the CDR3 is TGTGCCAGCAGCTTCGGACAGGGGTCCTACGAGCAGTACTTC. Residues: CASSFGQGSYEQYF.

V is TRBV5-1 and J is TRBJ2-7, with 14 nucleotides matching TRBD2. The CDR3 covers 16 residues. In germline, CDR1 is SGHRS, CDR2 YFSETQ. The ends lost 4 bases at V and 4 bases at J; junction bases unmatched: 7. The CDR3 coding sequence is TGCGCCAGCAGCCAGGGACTAGCGGGAGCCGGTTACGAGCAGTACTTC. It translates to CASSQGLAGAGYEQYF.

The V call is TRBV7-9, the J call TRBJ2-7; the D is unclear. Germline V CDR1 and CDR2: SEHNR, FQNEAQ (reference sequence). Trimming shortened V by 5 bases and J by 4 bases, and 21 bases separated the two germline ends. The CDR3 sequence is 16 residues long. The CDR3 bases are TGTGCCAGCAGCCCGAGAGCTAGTGCCGGAGAATACGAGCAGTACTTC. Its translation is CASSPRASAGEYEQYF.

The rearrangement joins TRBV7-9 to TRBJ1-2; D is unresolved. Trimming stripped 1 base from V and 4 bases from J, with 10 bases between. CDR3 length: 14 amino acids. The germline gives CDR1 SEHNR, CDR2 FQNEAQ (reference sequence). CDR3 in DNA: TGTGCCAGCAGCTTAGTCGTCAAGTTCTATGGCTACACCTTC. Translating gives CASSLVVKFYGYTF.

The gene calls are TRBV20-1 and TRBJ2-7; D not certain. From germline, CDR1 is DFQATT and CDR2 SNEGSKA (reference sequence). Trimming cost V 6 bases and J 7 bases, with 13 bases left between them. This CDR3 is 11 amino acids long. The CDR3 sequence is CSAPSFREQYF. In nucleotides, the CDR3 is TGCAGTGCCCCGTCCTTCAGGGAGCAGTACTTC.

The table lists this clone with a few counts. The chain is built from TRBV4-1 and TRBJ1-5; D may be TRBD1 (5 bases). Germline loops: CDR1 MGHRA, CDR2 YSYEKL. The V and J ends lost 5 bases and 0 bases respectively, with 14 bases between them. This CDR3 region has 16 residues. CDR3 protein: CASSRSDSYSNQPQHF. CDR3 coding DNA: TGCGCCAGCAGCAGATCCGACAGTTATAGCAATCAGCCCCAGCATTTT.

V and J are TRBV15 and TRBJ2-7; 14 bases fit TRBD2. The CDR3 has 15 amino acids. The V segment lost 4 bases and the J segment 4 bases; nucleotides outside the gene matches: 3. The germline CDR1 and CDR2 sequences are LNHNV and YYDKDF (reference sequence). CDR3 loop: CATSKGTSGRYEQYF. The CDR3, as DNA: TGTGCCACCAGCAAGGGGACTAGCGGGAGATACGAGCAGTACTTC. The variable domain in full, with the rest retrieved from reference TRBV15 and TRBJ2-7, is DAMVIQNPRYQVTQFGKPVTLSCSQTLNHNVMYWYQQKSSQAPKLLFHYYDKDFNNEADTPDNFQSRRPNTSFCFLDIRSPGLGDTAMYLCATSKGTSGRYEQYFGPGTRLTVT.

The gene calls are TRBV7-2 and TRBJ2-3; possibly TRBD2 for D (6 bases). The length of the CDR3 is 17 residues. Germline V lookup: CDR1 SGHTA, CDR2 FQGNSA. V dropped 2 bases and J dropped 0 bases, with 15 bases sitting between them. The CDR3 region is CASSLYLGLLSTDTQYF. The CDR3 DNA is TGTGCCAGCAGCTTATACCTTGGACTACTCAGCACAGATACGCAGTATTTT.

The chain employs TRBV7-9 and TRBJ2-1, with 8 bases that match TRBD1. J lost 2 bases, V lost 5 bases, and 5 bases had no gene match. The CDR3 runs 15 residues. CDR1 and CDR2 (germline): SEHNR, FQNEAQ (reference sequence). CDR3 coding DNA: TGTGCCAGCAGCACGGACAGGGTCCCCTACAATGAGCAGTTCTTC. It codes for CASSTDRVPYNEQFF.

The gene calls are TRBV2 and TRBJ2-2, with TRBD2 matching 12 bases. The CDR3 loop spans 17 amino acids. J was trimmed by 6 bases and V by 6 bases; bases with no gene match: 11. Germline V lookup: CDR1 SNHLY, CDR2 FYNNEI. CDR3 residues: CASSSPPSGRAAGELFF. CDR3 coding DNA: TGTGCCAGCAGCTCCCCCCCTAGCGGGAGGGCCGCCGGGGAGCTGTTTTTT.

J is TRBJ1-5 and V is TRBV18, with 7 bases fitting TRBD1. V dropped 6 bases and J dropped 0; count of bases not matched to a gene: 5. The CDR3 is 15 amino acids. CDR1 KGHSH and CDR2 LQKENI come from the germline V gene. CDR3 in amino acids: CASSSTGDSNQPQHF. The CDR3 coding sequence is TGTGCCAGCTCGTCAACAGGGGATAGCAATCAGCCCCAGCATTTT.

This chain uses TRBV19 with TRBJ1-1; D call uncertain. Germline lookup yields CDR1 LNHDA and CDR2 SQIVND (reference sequence). CDR3 length equals 16 residues. Trimming took 7 bases from V and 0 from J, leaving 18 bases between them. The CDR3: CASTQGIGLMNTEAFF. The CDR3 nucleotides read TGTGCCAGTACCCAAGGGATCGGACTCATGAACACTGAAGCTTTCTTT.

This chain connects TRBV7-2 to TRBJ2-3, with TRBD2 identical over 10 bases. This CDR3 region has 18 residues. CDR1 SGHTA and CDR2 FQGNSA come from the germline V gene. Losses at the gene ends were 0 bases for V and 1 base for J; bases not matched to a gene: 7. The CDR3 is CASSLALAGSLRTDTQYF. The CDR3 bases are TGTGCCAGCAGCTTAGCACTAGCGGGATCGCTTCGCACAGATACGCAGTATTTT.

The CDR3 DNA reads as TGTGCCAGCAGTGAGTTGGGGACAAACTATGGCTACACCTTC. Translating it yields CASSELGTNYGYTF. The gene calls are TRBV2 and TRBJ1-2; the D gene is possibly TRBD1 (6 bases). The CDR3 totals 14 residues. Germline CDR1 is SNHLY and CDR2 is FYNNEI. Trimming left V 3 bases short and J 2 bases short, with 10 bases between.

V is TRBV14 and J is TRBJ2-3; tentative D call: TRBD2 (5 bases). The V end was cut by 1 base, the J end by 9 bases, with 8 bases between. Germline lookup yields CDR1 SGHDN and CDR2 FVKESK. The CDR3 runs 12 residues. The CDR3 DNA follows: TGTGCCAGCAGCCAAGGCGGGCGAACGCAGTATTTT. Amino acids: CASSQGGRTQYF.

The chain couples TRBV11-2 to TRBJ2-7; 9 nucleotides agree with TRBD2. This CDR3 contains 15 residues. V shed 6 bases, J shed 1 base, and the junction held 7 bases outside the gene matches. CDR1 SGHAT and CDR2 FQNNGV come from the germline V gene. CDR3 in DNA: TGTGCCAGCAGAGGTAGCGGGAGATCATCCTACGAGCAGTACTTC. Protein: CASRGSGRSSYEQYF.

This rearrangement joins TRBV9 to TRBJ2-7; tentative D call: TRBD1 (6 bases). V was trimmed by 4 bases and J by 1 base, leaving 12 bases between them. The CDR3 has 14 residues. Germline-derived CDR1 and CDR2 are SGDLS and YYNGEE. In DNA, the CDR3 is TGTGCCAGCAGCCCCCTGGACAGTTCCTACGAGCAGTACTTC. Its translation: CASSPLDSSYEQYF.

The chain has TRBV18 and TRBJ1-1; TRBD1 might be the D (5 bases). V was pared by 2 bases and J by 2 bases, with 6 bases between. Germline CDR1 and CDR2: KGHSH and LQKENI. CDR3 length: 13 amino acids. The chain's CDR3 is CASSPGANTEAFF. CDR3 bases: TGTGCCAGCTCACCAGGGGCCAACACTGAAGCTTTCTTT.